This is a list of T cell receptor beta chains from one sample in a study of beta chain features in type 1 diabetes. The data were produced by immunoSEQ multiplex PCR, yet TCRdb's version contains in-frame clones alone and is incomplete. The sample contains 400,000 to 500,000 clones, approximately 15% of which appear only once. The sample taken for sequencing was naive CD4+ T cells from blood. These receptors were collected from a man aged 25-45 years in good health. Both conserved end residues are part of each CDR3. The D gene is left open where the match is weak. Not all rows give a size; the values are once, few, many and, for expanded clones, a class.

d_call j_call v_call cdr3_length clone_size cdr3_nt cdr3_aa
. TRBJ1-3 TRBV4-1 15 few TGCGCCAGCAGCCGCGGACACGTCTCTGGAAACACCATATATTTT CASSRGHVSGNTIYF
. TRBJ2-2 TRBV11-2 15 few TGTGCCAGCCGTCCGGGACATTCGAACACCGGGGAGCTGTTTTTT CASRPGHSNTGELFF
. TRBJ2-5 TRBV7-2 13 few TGTGCCAGCAGTCGTATGGCGACCGAGACCCAGTACTTC CASSRMATETQYF
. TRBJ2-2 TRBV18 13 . TGTGCCAGCTCACCACAGGGCACCGGGGAGCTGTTTTTT CASSPQGTGELFF
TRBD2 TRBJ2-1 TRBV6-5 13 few TGTGCCAGCAGACTGGGACTAGCGAATGAGCAGTTCTTC CASRLGLANEQFF
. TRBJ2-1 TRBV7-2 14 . TGTGCCAGCAGCTTACGGCTGGCTAACAATGAGCAGTTCTTC CASSLRLANNEQFF
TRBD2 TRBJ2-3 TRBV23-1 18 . TGCGCCAGCAATCACCTTCGCCTAGAAGCGGGGCGCACAGATACGCAGTATTTT CASNHLRLEAGRTDTQYF
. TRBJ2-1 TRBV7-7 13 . TGTGCCAGCAGCTTAGATATTCCGGGCGAGCAGTTCTTC CASSLDIPGEQFF
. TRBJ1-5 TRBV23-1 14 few TGCGCCAGCAGTCAAACAGGGAATGATCAGCCCCAGCATTTT CASSQTGNDQPQHF
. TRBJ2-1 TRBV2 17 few TGTGCCAGCAGGAGGACGGAGGCCTTAAGCTCCTACAATGAGCAGTTCTTC CASRRTEALSSYNEQFF
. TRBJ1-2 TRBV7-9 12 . TGTGCCAGCAGCCAACAGACAGCTGGCTACACCTTC CASSQQTAGYTF
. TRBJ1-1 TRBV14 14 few TGTGCCAGCAGCCCCAGGGTAGTGAACACTGAAGCTTTCTTT CASSPRVVNTEAFF
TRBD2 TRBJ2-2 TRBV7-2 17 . TGTGCCAGCAGCCCCCGACTAGCGGGAGTGATGACCGGGGAGCTGTTTTTT CASSPRLAGVMTGELFF
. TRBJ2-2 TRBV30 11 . TGTGCCTGGAGTATGACCGGGGAGCTGTTTTTT CAWSMTGELFF
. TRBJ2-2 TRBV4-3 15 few TGCGCCAGCAGCCAACGAGGGCCTTACACCGGGGAGCTGTTTTTT CASSQRGPYTGELFF
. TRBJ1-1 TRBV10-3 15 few TGTGCCATCAGTGAGGAAGGACGCGTGAACACTGAAGCTTTCTTT CAISEEGRVNTEAFF
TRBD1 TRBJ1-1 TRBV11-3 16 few TGTGCCAGCAGCCCAAGGGGACAGGCCCTAAACACTGAAGCTTTCTTT CASSPRGQALNTEAFF
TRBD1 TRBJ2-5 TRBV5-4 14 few TGTGCCAGCAGCACGAGACAGGGGGGAGAGACCCAGTACTTC CASSTRQGGETQYF
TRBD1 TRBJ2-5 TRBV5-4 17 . TGTGCCAGCAGCCCCGACAGGGGCCGAAGGGTACAAGAGACCCAGTACTTC CASSPDRGRRVQETQYF
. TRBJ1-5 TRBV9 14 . TGTGCCAGCAGCGTAGCGGGGGGAAGCCAGCCCCAGCATTTT CASSVAGGSQPQHF
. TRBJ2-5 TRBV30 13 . TGTGCCTGGAGTGTCCGGTTTGAGGAGACCCAGTACTTC CAWSVRFEETQYF
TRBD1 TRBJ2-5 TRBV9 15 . TGTGCCAGCAGCGAGGCACAGGGGGCGTCGGAGACCCAGTACTTC CASSEAQGASETQYF
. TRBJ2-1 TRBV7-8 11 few TGTGCCAGCAGCTTAGATCACGAGCAGTTCTTC CASSLDHEQFF
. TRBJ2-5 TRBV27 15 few TGTGCCAGCAGGCCACAGATTTGGGGCCAAGAGACCCAGTACTTC CASRPQIWGQETQYF
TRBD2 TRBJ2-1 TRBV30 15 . TGTGCCTGGAGGGGCGGGACTAGCGGAAACAATGAGCAGTTCTTC CAWRGGTSGNNEQFF
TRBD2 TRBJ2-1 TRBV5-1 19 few TGCGCCAGCAGCACCATTGGGACTAGCGGGTCCAGCTCCTACAATGAGCAGTTCTTC CASSTIGTSGSSSYNEQFF
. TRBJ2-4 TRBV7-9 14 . TGTGCCAGCAGCACCGACAGGCCGAAATACATTCAGTACTTC CASSTDRPKYIQYF
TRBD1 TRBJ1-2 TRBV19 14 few TGTGCCAGTAGTTCTCATCGGGACAGGGATGGCTACACCTTC CASSSHRDRDGYTF
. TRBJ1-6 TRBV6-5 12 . TGTGCCAGCAGTCAAGGGTTCTCACCCCTCCACTTT CASSQGFSPLHF
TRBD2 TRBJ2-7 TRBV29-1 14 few TGCAGCGTGGCGGGACTAGCGGGGAACTACGAGCAGTACTTC CSVAGLAGNYEQYF
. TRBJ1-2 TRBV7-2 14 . TGTGCCAGCAGCTTAGGGGTGATTGCAGGAGGCTACACCTTC CASSLGVIAGGYTF
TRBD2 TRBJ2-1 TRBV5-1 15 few TGCGCCAGCAGCTTTGGACTAGCAATTATCGATGAGCAGTTCTTC CASSFGLAIIDEQFF
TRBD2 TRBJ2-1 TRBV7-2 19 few TGTGCCAGCAGCTTAGCTGGTAGCGGGAGGGCCTTGCTCTACAATGAGCAGTTCTTC CASSLAGSGRALLYNEQFF
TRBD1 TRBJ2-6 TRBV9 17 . TGTGCCAGCAGCGTAGAAGACAGGGCTATTGGGGCCAACGTCCTGACTTTC CASSVEDRAIGANVLTF
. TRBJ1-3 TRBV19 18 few TGTGCCAGTAGTCCCACCTATTTTCAGGTCAGCTCTGGAAACACCATATATTTT CASSPTYFQVSSGNTIYF
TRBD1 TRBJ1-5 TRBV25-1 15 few TGTGCCAGCAGCGAAGGGGGCTTGGGCAATCAGCCCCAGCATTTT CASSEGGLGNQPQHF
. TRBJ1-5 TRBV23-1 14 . TGCGCCAGCAGTCCGGGAATTAGCAATCAGCCCCAGCATTTT CASSPGISNQPQHF
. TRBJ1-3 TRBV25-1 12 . TGTGCCAGCAGTACCTCTGGAAACACCATATATTTT CASSTSGNTIYF
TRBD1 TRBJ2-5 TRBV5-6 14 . TGTGCCAGCAGCTTACCGGGACAGCAAGAGACCCAGTACTTC CASSLPGQQETQYF
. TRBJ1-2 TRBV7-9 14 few TGTGCCAGCAGCCTCACAGGGATCGGCTATGGCTACACCTTC CASSLTGIGYGYTF
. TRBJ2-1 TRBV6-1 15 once TGTGCCAGCGCACGACAAGGGAGCTCCTACAATGAGCAGTTCTTC CASARQGSSYNEQFF
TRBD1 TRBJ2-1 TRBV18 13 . TGTGCCAGCTCACCGACAGGGGTCAATGAGCAGTTCTTC CASSPTGVNEQFF
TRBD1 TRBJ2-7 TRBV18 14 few TGTGCCAGCTCACCACCTACAGGGGCGGGCGAGCAGTACTTC CASSPPTGAGEQYF
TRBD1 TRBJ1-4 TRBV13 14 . TGTGCCAGCAGCTTCGGACAGGCGGGTGAAAAACTGTTTTTT CASSFGQAGEKLFF
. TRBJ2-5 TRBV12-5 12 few TGTGCTAGTGGCCCGGAAAGACAGACCCAGTACTTC CASGPERQTQYF
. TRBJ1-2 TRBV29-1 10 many TGCAGCGTCCTGGGGGAGGGCTACACCTTC CSVLGEGYTF
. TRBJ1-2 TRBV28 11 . TGTGCCTCGTGGGGGGCGCGAGGCTACACCTTC CASWGARGYTF
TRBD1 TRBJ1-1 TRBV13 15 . TGTGCCAGCAGCTCAACGCCGACAGGGGGCACTGAAGCTTTCTTT CASSSTPTGGTEAFF
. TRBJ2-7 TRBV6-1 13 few TGTGCCAGCAGTGAAGCGCGGGACTACGAGCAGTACTTC CASSEARDYEQYF
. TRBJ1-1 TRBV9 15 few TGTGCCAGCAGCGTTCTTAAGGGCTTGGACACTGAAGCTTTCTTT CASSVLKGLDTEAFF
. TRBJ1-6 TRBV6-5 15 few TGTGCCAGCAGTCGGGGGGCTCTGGATAATTCACCCCTCCACTTT CASSRGALDNSPLHF
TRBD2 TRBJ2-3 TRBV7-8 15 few TGTGCCAGCAGCTTAGTGGGACTAGTATCAGATACGCAGTATTTT CASSLVGLVSDTQYF
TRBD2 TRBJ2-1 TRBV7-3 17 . TGTGCCAGCAGCCCCACCCGGACTAGCGGGAGGAACAATGAGCAGTTCTTC CASSPTRTSGRNNEQFF